Below are 2 T cell receptor beta chains sequenced from a single sample in a study of blood T cell repertoires in COVID-19. Here immunoSEQ multiplex PCR was the method, and the copy in TCRdb shows in-frame clones only, minus some. The sample shows 250,000 to 400,000 clones, around nine tenths of them seen only once. What was sequenced was PBMCs or T cells enriched from blood (not recorded which). The receptors come from a man aged 60 to 75 who had recovered from COVID-19.

The chain has TRBV7-9 and TRBJ2-7; a possible D gene is TRBD2 (5 bases). Germline loops: CDR1 SEHNR, CDR2 FQNEAQ (reference sequence). With 5 bases removed from V and 2 bases from J, the gap between germline ends came to 13 bases. CDR3 length: 14 amino acids. The CDR3 nucleotides are TGTGCCAGCAGCCGAGGGAACCCAACCTACGAGCAGTACTTC. Translation gives CASSRGNPTYEQYF.

The chain links TRBV29-1 to TRBJ1-1; 8 bases align to TRBD1. This CDR3 has 16 amino acids. V was clipped by 6 bases and J by 3 bases; unmatched bases: 15. Germline loops: CDR1 SQVTM, CDR2 ANQGSEA. The CDR3 loop reads CSVRTGYYRGDTEAFF. The CDR3 DNA reads as TGCAGCGTAAGGACAGGGTATTACCGAGGGGACACTGAAGCTTTCTTT.